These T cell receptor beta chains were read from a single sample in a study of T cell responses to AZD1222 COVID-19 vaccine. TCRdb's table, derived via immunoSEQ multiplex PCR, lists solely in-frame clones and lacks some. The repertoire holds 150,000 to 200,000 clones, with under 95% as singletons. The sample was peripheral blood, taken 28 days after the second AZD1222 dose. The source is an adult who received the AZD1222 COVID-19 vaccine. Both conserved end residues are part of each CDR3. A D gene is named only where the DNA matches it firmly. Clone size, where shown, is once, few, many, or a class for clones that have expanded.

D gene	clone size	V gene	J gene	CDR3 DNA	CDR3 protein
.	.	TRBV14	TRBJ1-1	TGTGCCAGCAGCCATACCGGGAAAGTGAACACTGAAGCTTTCTTT	CASSHTGKVNTEAFF
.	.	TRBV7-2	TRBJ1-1	TGTGCCAGCATTCTCTCTCCGGACCCACGGACTGAAGCTTTCTTT	CASILSPDPRTEAFF
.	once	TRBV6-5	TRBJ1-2	TGTGCCAGCAGTTACTCGGAGGGGACGATCAGGGGCTACACCTTC	CASSYSEGTIRGYTF
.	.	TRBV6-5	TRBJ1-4	TGTGCCAGCAGTTGGGATCTAAGAAGTAATGAAAAACTGTTTTTT	CASSWDLRSNEKLFF
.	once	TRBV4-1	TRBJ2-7	TGCGCCAGCAGCCAAGGTCCGGACAGCTACGAGCAGTACTTC	CASSQGPDSYEQYF
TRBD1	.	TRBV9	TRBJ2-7	TGTGCCAGCAGCGAACGGGACAGGGGAGGCGAGCAGTACTTC	CASSERDRGGEQYF
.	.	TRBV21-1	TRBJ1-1	TGTGCCAGCAGCAAGATGGACAGGGGGGCTTGGACCTTCAACACTGAAGCTTTCTTT	CASSKMDRGAWTFNTEAFF
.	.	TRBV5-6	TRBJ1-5	TGTGCCAGCAGAGAGTGGCTCCATAGCAATCAGCCCCAGCATTTT	CASREWLHSNQPQHF
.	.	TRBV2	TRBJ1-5	TGTGCCAGCAGTGAAGACCCCCAGCCCCAGCATTTT	CASSEDPQPQHF
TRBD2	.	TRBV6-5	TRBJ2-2	TGTGCCAGCAGTTATACCAGGACTAGCGGGGGGGAGCTGTTTTTT	CASSYTRTSGGELFF
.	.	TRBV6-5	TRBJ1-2	TGTGCCAGCAGTTACTCCGGACAGAACTATGGCTACACCTTC	CASSYSGQNYGYTF
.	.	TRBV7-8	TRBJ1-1	TGTGCCAGCAGCTTATTTACCGGAGGCACGAACACTGAAGCTTTCTTT	CASSLFTGGTNTEAFF
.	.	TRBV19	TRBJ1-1	TGTGCCAGCATTAACAGGAATACTGAAGCTTTCTTT	CASINRNTEAFF
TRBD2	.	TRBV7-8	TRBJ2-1	TGTGCCAGCAGCCCCGGACTAGCGGGGGGGAATGAGCAGTTCTTC	CASSPGLAGGNEQFF
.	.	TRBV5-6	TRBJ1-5	TGTGCCAGCAGCTTAAGGGGGAATCAGCCCCAGCATTTT	CASSLRGNQPQHF
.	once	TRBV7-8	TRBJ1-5	TGTGCCAGCAGCTTAAAGGGTTTAAGCAATCAGCCCCAGCATTTT	CASSLKGLSNQPQHF
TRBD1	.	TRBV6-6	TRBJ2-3	TGTGCCAGCAGTCAAACAGGGGGCTTAGATACGCAGTATTTT	CASSQTGGLDTQYF
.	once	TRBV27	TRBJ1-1	TGTGCCAGCCGCCATTCGGACATAAGTATGAACACTGAAGCTTTCTTT	CASRHSDISMNTEAFF
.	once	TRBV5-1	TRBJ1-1	TGCGCCAGCAGCTTCTTGACAGCGAACACTGAAGCTTTCTTT	CASSFLTANTEAFF
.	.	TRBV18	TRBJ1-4	TGTGCCAGCTCACCACGGGCGGATGAAAAACTGTTTTTT	CASSPRADEKLFF
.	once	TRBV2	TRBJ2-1	TGTGCCAGCAGTGAAGGAGGGGGAAGGGAGCAGTTCTTC	CASSEGGGREQFF
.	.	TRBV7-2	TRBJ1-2	TGTGCCAGCAGCTTAGTCACCGAGTCCCCCGCCTATGGCTACACCTTC	CASSLVTESPAYGYTF
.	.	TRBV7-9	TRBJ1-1	TGTGCCAGCAGTCCCCCCGGGACTGAAGCTTTCTTT	CASSPPGTEAFF
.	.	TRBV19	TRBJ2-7	TGTGCCAGTAGTATCCCACAGGGTAGGCTCCACGAGCAGTACTTC	CASSIPQGRLHEQYF
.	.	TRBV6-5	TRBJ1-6	TGTGCCAGCAGTTACTCCGCGATCTTGTCAACCCTCCACTTT	CASSYSAILSTLHF
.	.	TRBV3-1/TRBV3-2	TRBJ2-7	TGTGCCAGCAGCCGTACAGGGATCGACGAGCAGTACTTC	CASSRTGIDEQYF
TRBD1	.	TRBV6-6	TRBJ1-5	TGTGCCAGCAACGGACAGGGGGCGCGAGAGCAGCCCCAGCATTTT	CASNGQGAREQPQHF
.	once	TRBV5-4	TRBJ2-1	TGTGCCAGCAGCCAGACAGTCAACTCCTACAATGAGCAGTTCTTC	CASSQTVNSYNEQFF
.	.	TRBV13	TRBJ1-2	TGTGCCAGCAGCTTAGGCCTCCGAAACAGCGCCTATGGCTACACCTTC	CASSLGLRNSAYGYTF
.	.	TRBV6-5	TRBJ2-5	TGTGCCACCCAAATCAGGGAAGAGACCCAGTACTTC	CATQIREETQYF
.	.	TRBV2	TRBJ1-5	TGTGCCAGCAGTATACTTTACGGTGACAATCAGCCCCAGCATTTT	CASSILYGDNQPQHF
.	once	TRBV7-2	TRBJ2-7	TGTGCCAGCAGCTTAGTAGGCTTCTACGAGCAGTACTTC	CASSLVGFYEQYF
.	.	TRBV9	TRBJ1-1	TGTGCCAGCAGCGAGCTAGGTGCGGGAGGGAACACTGAAGCTTTCTTT	CASSELGAGGNTEAFF
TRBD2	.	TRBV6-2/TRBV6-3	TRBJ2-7	TGTGCCAGCAGTTACGAGGGATCGAGCGGGGGGGCCTACGAGCAGTACTTC	CASSYEGSSGGAYEQYF
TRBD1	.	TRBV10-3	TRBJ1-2	TGTGCCATCAGTGAGGACAGGGGGAACTATGGCTACACCTTC	CAISEDRGNYGYTF
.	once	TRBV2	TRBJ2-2	TGTGCCAGCAGCTCCGTCGGGGGCACCGGGGAGCTGTTTTTT	CASSSVGGTGELFF
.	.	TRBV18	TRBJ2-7	TGTGCCAGCTCACCAGGGCTATCAGGGGCGGGATACGAGCAGTACTTC	CASSPGLSGAGYEQYF
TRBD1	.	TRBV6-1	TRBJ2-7	TGTGCCAGCAGTTTACAGGGGATTACCTACGAGCAGTACTTC	CASSLQGITYEQYF
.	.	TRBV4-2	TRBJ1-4	TGTGCCAGCAGCCAAGACAGACAGGCAACTAATGAAAAACTGTTTTTT	CASSQDRQATNEKLFF
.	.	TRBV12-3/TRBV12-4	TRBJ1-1	TGTGCCACCCCGGGACACTGGAACACTGAAGCTTTCTTT	CATPGHWNTEAFF
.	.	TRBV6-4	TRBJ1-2	TGTGCCAGCCAAATTCGGACTGGAAACTATGGCTACACCTTC	CASQIRTGNYGYTF
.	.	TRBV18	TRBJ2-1	TGTGCCAGCTCACCAGACGACAGACCCAATGAGCAGTTCTTC	CASSPDDRPNEQFF
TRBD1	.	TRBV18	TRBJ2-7	TGTGCCAGCTCACCCCGGACAGGGCGAGTCTACGAGCAGTACTTC	CASSPRTGRVYEQYF